This T cell receptor (beta chain) was documented in a study of blood T cell repertoires in COVID-19. The CDR3 length is 15 residues. Trimming cost V 0 bases and J 0 bases, with 9 bases left between them. Germline assignment: CDR1 GTSNPN and CDR2 SVGIG (reference sequence). Clones were read by immunoSEQ multiplex PCR, and TCRdb kept only the in-frame ones, dropping some. Of about 170,000 clones listed, around 83% were seen once; the top ten hold roughly 19%. Sequencing was done on a sample of peripheral blood. This receptor was taken from a woman aged 70 to 79 who had recovered from COVID-19. V usage is TRBV30 and J usage is TRBJ2-1; D is possibly TRBD2 (5 bases). As DNA, the CDR3 is TGTGCCTGGAGTGTAAGTACTAGCTCCTACAATGAGCAGTTCTTC. Translating it yields CAWSVSTSSYNEQFF. The full variable domain, completed using reference TRBV30 and TRBJ2-1, is SQTIHQWPATLVQPVGSPLSLECTVEGTSNPNLYWYRQAAGRGLQLLFYSVGIGQISSEVPQNLSASRPQDRQFILSSKKLLLSDSGFYLCAWSVSTSSYNEQFFGPGTRLTVL.